The present T cell receptor beta chain was sequenced within a study of cytomegalovirus exposure and HLA in healthy donors. Findings and caveats of the study: A later analysis linked a missense DCLRE1C variant to TCR beta V- and J-gene trimming.

Points on this clone: Its antigen is not known.

A multiplex PCR was run with 60 Vbeta primers and 13 Jbeta primers. Generated by immunoSEQ multiplex PCR, the TCRdb table keeps only in-frame clones and is missing some. Among over 100,000 clones listed, roughly four fifths were seen once. The TCR originated in a woman in her twenties or thirties in good health and CMV-seropositive. The specimen was PBMCs.

Written as DNA, the CDR3 is TGTGCCAGCTCCCCTATAGCAGGCGAGAGGGAGTTCTTC. Its protein is CASSPIAGEREFF. The chain links TRBV18 to TRBJ2-1, with a tentative D call TRBD2 (5 bases). This CDR3 spans 13 amino acids. Germline V gives CDR1 KGHSH, CDR2 LQKENI. With 6 bases removed from V and 14 bases from J, the gap between germline ends came to 20 bases.